The present T cell receptor beta chain was sequenced within a study of cytomegalovirus exposure and HLA in healthy donors. Primers: 60 Vbeta forward and 13 Jbeta reverse. Generated by immunoSEQ multiplex PCR, the TCRdb table keeps only in-frame clones and is missing some. The sample consists of under 200,000 clones, around four fifths of them appearing once. Per germline, CDR1 SGHTA and CDR2 FQGTGA. Trimming removed 4 bases at V and 1 base at J, with 10 bases between. There are 14 residues in the CDR3. This clonotype was sampled from a female donor in good health and CMV-seronegative. Material for sequencing was PBMCs. The chain links TRBV7-3 to TRBJ1-1; a possible D gene is TRBD1 (6 bases). CDR3 DNA: TGTGCCAGCAGCTCGACAGGAGGGAACACTGAAGCTTTCTTT. Protein: CASSSTGGNTEAFF. Full variable domain (remainder filled in from reference TRBV7-3 and TRBJ1-1): GAGVSQTPSNKVTEKGKYVELRCDPISGHTALYWYRQSLGQGPEFLIYFQGTGAADDSGLPNDRFFAVRPEGSVSTLKIQRTERGDSAVYLCASSSTGGNTEAFFGQGTRLTVV.